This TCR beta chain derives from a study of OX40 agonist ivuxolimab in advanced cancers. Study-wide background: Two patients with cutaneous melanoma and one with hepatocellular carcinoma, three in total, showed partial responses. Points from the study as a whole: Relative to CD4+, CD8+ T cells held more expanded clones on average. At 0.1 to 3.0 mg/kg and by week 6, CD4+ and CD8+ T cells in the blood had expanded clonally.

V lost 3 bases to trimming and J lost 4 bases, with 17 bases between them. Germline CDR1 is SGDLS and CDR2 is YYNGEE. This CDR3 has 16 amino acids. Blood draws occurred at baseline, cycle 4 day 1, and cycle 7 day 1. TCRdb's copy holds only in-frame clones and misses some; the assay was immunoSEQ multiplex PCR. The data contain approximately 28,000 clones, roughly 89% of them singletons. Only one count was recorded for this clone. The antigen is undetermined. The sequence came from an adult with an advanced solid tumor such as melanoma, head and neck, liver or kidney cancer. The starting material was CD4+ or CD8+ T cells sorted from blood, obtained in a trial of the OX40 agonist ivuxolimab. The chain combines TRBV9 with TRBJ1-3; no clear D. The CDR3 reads CASSEMAGAWGNTIYF. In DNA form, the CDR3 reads TGTGCCAGCAGCGAGATGGCGGGAGCCTGGGGAAACACCATATATTTT.